Each of the 23 T cell receptor beta chains below was sequenced from the same sample in a study of control samples from healthy donors and cancer patients. Profiling relied on immunoSEQ multiplex PCR, and the TCRdb table lists in-frame clones only, not all of them. The sample holds roughly 29,000 clones; around nine tenths are singletons and the top ten take about 3.7%. Sequencing was performed on formalin-fixed, paraffin-embedded tissue. These receptors were collected from a female donor with melanoma.

The rearrangement joins TRBV6-5 to TRBJ1-1, with D possibly being TRBD1 (6 bases). Looked up from germline, CDR1 is MNHEY and CDR2 is SVGAGI. The length of the CDR3 is 16 residues. V was shortened by 2 bases and J by 3 bases, with 16 bases between the two germline ends. As DNA, the CDR3 is TGTGCCAGCAGTTACCAGGGGAGCGGCGGGGACACTGAAGCTTTCTTT. This codes for CASSYQGSGGDTEAFF.

V gene TRBV29-1 combines with J gene TRBJ2-7; a weak D match, TRBD1 (6 bases). The germline V gene encodes CDR1 SQVTM and CDR2 ANQGSEA. Deletions cut 4 bases from V and 7 bases from J, with 14 bases between. This CDR3 region has 12 residues. CDR3 in DNA: TGCAGCGTTGGGTTAGGGACAACGGAGCAGTACTTC. Protein sequence: CSVGLGTTEQYF.

This chain connects TRBV5-5 to TRBJ2-3; 11 bases are a match to TRBD2. This CDR3 has 17 residues. Germline CDR1 SGHKS, CDR2 YYEKEE (reference sequence). The ends lost 3 bases at V and 3 bases at J; junction bases unmatched: 9. The CDR3 spells CASSYLLAGVGTDTQYF. CDR3 sequence (DNA): TGTGCCAGCAGCTATCTACTAGCGGGAGTAGGAACAGATACGCAGTATTTT. Full variable domain (outside the CDR3, taken from reference TRBV5-5 and TRBJ2-3): DAGVTQSPTHLIKTRGQQVTLRCSPISGHKSVSWYQQVLGQGPQFIFQYYEKEERGRGNFPDRFSARQFPNYSSELNVNALLLGDSALYLCASSYLLAGVGTDTQYFGPGTRLTVL.

The J gene is TRBJ2-2, the V gene TRBV18, with 8 bases that match TRBD2. Per germline, CDR1 KGHSH and CDR2 LQKENI. The CDR3 totals 15 residues. Trimming cost V 3 bases and J 5 bases; bases outside gene matches: 5. CDR3 coding DNA: TGTGCCAGCTCACCTTCACTAGCGGAAACCGGGGAGCTGTTTTTT. Amino acids: CASSPSLAETGELFF.

V usage is TRBV5-4 and J usage is TRBJ1-2; D not certain. Deletions cut 2 bases from V and 0 bases from J, with 11 bases between. The CDR3 is 15 residues long. In germline, CDR1 is SGHNT, CDR2 YYREEE (reference sequence). The CDR3 nucleotides are TGTGCCAGCAGCTTAAGCGCGGTAGCTAACTATGGCTACACCTTC. Its translation is CASSLSAVANYGYTF.

This clone showed up just once. This chain uses TRBV7-2 with TRBJ1-2, with D possibly being TRBD1 (6 bases). The CDR3 sequence is 14 residues long. V was shortened by 1 base and J by 7 bases, with 13 bases between the two germline ends. The V gene's germline CDR1 is SGHTA and CDR2 FQGNSA. The CDR3 protein is CASSLEGRGTGYTF. The CDR3 region has the DNA TGTGCCAGCAGCTTAGAGGGCAGGGGCACTGGCTACACCTTC.

V gene TRBV10-2 combines with J gene TRBJ2-2; 7 bases are shared with TRBD2. Losses at the gene ends were 7 bases for V and 6 bases for J; bases not matched to a gene: 8. This CDR3 region has 14 residues. From germline, CDR1 is WSHSY and CDR2 SAAADI. CDR3 nucleotide sequence: TGCGCCAGCAACGTGGGGGGGAGCTCCGGGGAGCTGTTTTTT. It specifies CASNVGGSSGELFF.

In regard to this clone: The CDR3 does not end in the conserved phenylalanine or tryptophan, so this is likely a read error. The gene calls are TRBV30 and TRBJ1-1, with D unclear. CDR1 and CDR2 from the germline V gene are GTSNPN and SVGIG (reference sequence). V was trimmed by 4 bases and J by 1 base, leaving 13 bases between them. The CDR3 has 14 amino acids. The CDR3 spells CAWKRQVTNTEAFL. In DNA form, the CDR3 reads TGTGCCTGGAAACGGCAGGTTACGAACACTGAAGCTTTCCTT.

The chain employs TRBV2 and TRBJ1-4; possibly TRBD1 for D (5 bases). The CDR3 totals 14 residues. V gave up 2 bases and J gave up 8 bases, with 12 bases separating them. Germline V CDR1 and CDR2: SNHLY, FYNNEI. For the CDR3, the DNA is TGTGCCAGCAGTGAATGGGGGGATTCGGAAAAACTGTTTTTT. As protein: CASSEWGDSEKLFF.

The chain recombines TRBV4-1 with TRBJ2-1, with 7 bases fitting TRBD1. From germline, CDR1 is MGHRA and CDR2 YSYEKL. CDR3 length equals 14 residues. The V gene end was trimmed by 4 bases and the J gene end by 4 bases; junction bases not matched to a gene: 4. The CDR3 DNA is TGCGCCAGCAGCCCAGGGACAGTATACAATGAGCAGTTCTTC. Translating it yields CASSPGTVYNEQFF.

The chain uses TRBV2 and TRBJ2-2, with 9 bases fitting TRBD1. The V segment lost 8 bases and the J segment 7 bases; nucleotides outside the gene matches: 5. Germline V CDR1 and CDR2: SNHLY, FYNNEI. The CDR3 consists of 13 residues. The CDR3 protein is CASQGQGRGELFF. The CDR3 region has the DNA TGTGCCAGCCAGGGACAGGGCCGCGGGGAGCTGTTTTTT. The complete variable domain, with remaining parts taken from reference TRBV2 and TRBJ2-2, reads EPEVTQTPSHQVTQMGQEVILRCVPISNHLYFYWYRQILGQKVEFLVSFYNNEISEKSEIFDDQFSVERPDGSNFTLKIRSTKLEDSAMYFCASQGQGRGELFFGEGSRLTVL.

The V call is TRBV6-5, the J call TRBJ2-7; 7 bases match TRBD1. The length of the CDR3 is 12 residues. Looked up from germline, CDR1 is MNHEY and CDR2 is SVGAGI. The CDR3 spells CVTRDSIYEQYF. CDR3 DNA: TGTGTAACCCGGGACAGCATCTACGAGCAGTACTTC.

This clone has a single count. The chain joins TRBV11-2 to TRBJ2-3, with 7 bases that match TRBD2. The CDR3 is 14 amino acids. The trim removed 3 bases at V and 5 bases at J, leaving 5 bases unmatched. Germline values: CDR1 SGHAT, CDR2 FQNNGV. CDR3 sequence reads: CASSFRDYKDTQYF. In DNA, the CDR3 is TGTGCCAGCAGCTTCCGGGACTACAAAGATACGCAGTATTTT.

The gene calls are TRBV9 and TRBJ1-2; 9 bases fit TRBD1. Germline V gene sequence: CDR1 SGDLS, CDR2 YYNGEE. The CDR3 spans 15 residues. The junction had 8 bases not matched to a gene; V was cut back by 4 bases and J by 4 bases. CDR3: CASSPSMTGGYGYTF. CDR3 bases: TGTGCCAGCAGCCCCTCCATGACAGGGGGCTATGGCTACACCTTC.

This clone was picked up a small number of times. The chain joins TRBV6-1 to TRBJ2-7; D unresolved. Per germline, CDR1 MNHNS and CDR2 SASEGT. CDR3 length: 15 residues. Trimming shortened V by 2 bases and J by 4 bases, and 15 bases separated the two germline ends. Written as DNA, the CDR3 is TGTGCCAGCAGTGAACAGCCCTTGTCCACTTACGAGCAGTACTTC. It encodes CASSEQPLSTYEQYF.

This clone was detected once. This chain connects TRBV5-4 to TRBJ1-1; D gene unclear. The germline CDR1 and CDR2 sequences are SGHNT and YYREEE (reference sequence). This CDR3 region has 14 residues. V gave up 1 base and J gave up 3 bases, with 10 bases separating them. The CDR3 here is CASSLPGSDTEAFF. CDR3 DNA: TGTGCCAGCAGCTTGCCGGGGTCGGACACTGAAGCTTTCTTT.

This chain links TRBV18 with TRBJ2-7, with 10 bases matching TRBD2. CDR3 size: 14 residues. Germline trimming cut 2 bases from V and 6 bases from J; bases unmatched to any gene: 4. CDR1 and CDR2 (germline): KGHSH, LQKENI. This chain's CDR3 is CASSPSSGSGEQYF. The CDR3 region has the DNA TGTGCCAGCTCACCATCTAGCGGGAGCGGCGAGCAGTACTTC. Full variable domain (rest looked up from reference TRBV18 and TRBJ2-7): NAGVMQNPRHLVRRRGQEARLRCSPMKGHSHVYWYRQLPEEGLKFMVYLQKENIIDESGMPKERFSAEFPKEGPSILRIQQVVRGDSAAYFCASSPSSGSGEQYFGPGTRLTVT.

In this sample, this clone turned up a few times. The V gene is TRBV3-1 (or the pseudogene TRBV3-2), the J gene TRBJ2-1, with unresolved D. V was cut by 3 bases and J by 9 bases, with 12 bases left in between. In germline, CDR1 is LGHDT, CDR2 YNNKEL (reference sequence). The CDR3 extends over 13 amino acids. The CDR3 region is CASSQVPGSEQFF. The CDR3 coding sequence is TGTGCCAGCAGCCAGGTGCCCGGCAGTGAGCAGTTCTTC.

Here the CDR3 reads CASSLGPGTYEQYF. The CDR3 DNA sequence: TGCGCCAGCAGCTTGGGGCCAGGAACCTACGAGCAGTACTTC. The chain recombines TRBV5-1 with TRBJ2-7; D is unresolved. CDR1 and CDR2 (germline): SGHRS, YFSETQ. CDR3 size: 14 residues. V was trimmed by 0 bases and J by 2 bases, leaving 9 bases between them.

J is TRBJ1-2 and V is TRBV5-1; 9 bases match TRBD1. The CDR3 sequence is 13 residues long. In germline, CDR1 is SGHRS, CDR2 YFSETQ. The J segment lost 5 bases and the V segment lost 3 bases, leaving 2 bases of the junction unmatched. The CDR3 bases are TGCGCCAGCAGCTGGGGGACAGGGTATGGCTACACCTTC. Translating it yields CASSWGTGYGYTF.

The gene calls are TRBV6-6 and TRBJ1-5; 7 nucleotides line up with TRBD1. CDR1 MNHNY and CDR2 SVGAGI come from the germline V gene (reference sequence). This CDR3 has 16 residues. After removal of 4 bases from V and 0 bases from J, the junction contained 6 bases not matched to a gene. As DNA, the CDR3 is TGTGCCAGCAGTTTCGGACAGGCTTATAGCAATCAGCCCCAGCATTTT. Protein: CASSFGQAYSNQPQHF.

This chain connects TRBV5-1 to TRBJ1-1, with 8 bases lining up with TRBD1. The CDR3 loop spans 15 amino acids. The germline CDR1 and CDR2 sequences are SGHRS and YFSETQ. With V trimmed by 4 bases and J by 4 bases, 9 bases remained unmatched. The CDR3 DNA reads TGCGCCAGCAGCCTCCGACAGGGGCAGGGCACTGAAGCTTTCTTT. This gives the protein CASSLRQGQGTEAFF.

Here the CDR3 reads CASSQMGLAGVGEQFF. The CDR3 nucleotides are TGTGCCAGCAGCCAGATGGGACTAGCGGGAGTAGGGGAGCAGTTCTTC. The J gene is TRBJ2-1, the V gene TRBV3-1 (or the pseudogene TRBV3-2); 14 bases are a match to TRBD2. CDR1 and CDR2 (germline): LGHDT, YNNKEL (reference sequence). The CDR3 covers 16 residues. V was pared by 3 bases and J by 10 bases, with 8 bases of the junction left unmatched.